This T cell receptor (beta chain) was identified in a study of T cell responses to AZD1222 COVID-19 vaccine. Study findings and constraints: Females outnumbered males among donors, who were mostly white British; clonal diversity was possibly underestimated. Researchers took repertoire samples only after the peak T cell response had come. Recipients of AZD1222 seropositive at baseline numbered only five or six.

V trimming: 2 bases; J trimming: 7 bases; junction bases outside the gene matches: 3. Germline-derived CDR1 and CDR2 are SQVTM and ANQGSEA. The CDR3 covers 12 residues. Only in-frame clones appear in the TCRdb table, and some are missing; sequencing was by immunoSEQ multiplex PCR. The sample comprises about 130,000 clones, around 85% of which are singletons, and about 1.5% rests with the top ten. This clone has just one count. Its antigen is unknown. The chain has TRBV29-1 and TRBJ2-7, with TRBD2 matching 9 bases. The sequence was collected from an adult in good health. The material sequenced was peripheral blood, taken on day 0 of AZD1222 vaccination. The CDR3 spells CSVEKLAGEQYF. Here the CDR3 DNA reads TGCAGCGTTGAAAAGCTAGCGGGGGAGCAGTACTTC.